This TCR beta chain is drawn from a study of blood T cell repertoires in COVID-19. Overall study: COVID-19 samples collected from the United States, Italy and Spain covered acute and convalescent phases.

In germline, CDR1 is KGHSH, CDR2 LQKENI. Trimming removed 6 bases from V and 7 bases from J, with 12 bases in between. CDR3 length: 13 amino acids. This clone turned up a few times. The assay was immunoSEQ multiplex PCR, and TCRdb's table has in-frame clones only and misses some. The sample lists roughly 180,000 clones, more than 75% occurring once. The receptor's source is a woman under 40 who had recovered from COVID-19. Sequenced: PBMCs or T cells enriched from blood (not recorded which). The chain recombines TRBV18 with TRBJ1-4; D is undetermined. The chain's CDR3 is CASSREVSEKLFF. The CDR3 DNA is TGTGCCAGCTCCCGGGAGGTCAGTGAAAAACTGTTTTTT.